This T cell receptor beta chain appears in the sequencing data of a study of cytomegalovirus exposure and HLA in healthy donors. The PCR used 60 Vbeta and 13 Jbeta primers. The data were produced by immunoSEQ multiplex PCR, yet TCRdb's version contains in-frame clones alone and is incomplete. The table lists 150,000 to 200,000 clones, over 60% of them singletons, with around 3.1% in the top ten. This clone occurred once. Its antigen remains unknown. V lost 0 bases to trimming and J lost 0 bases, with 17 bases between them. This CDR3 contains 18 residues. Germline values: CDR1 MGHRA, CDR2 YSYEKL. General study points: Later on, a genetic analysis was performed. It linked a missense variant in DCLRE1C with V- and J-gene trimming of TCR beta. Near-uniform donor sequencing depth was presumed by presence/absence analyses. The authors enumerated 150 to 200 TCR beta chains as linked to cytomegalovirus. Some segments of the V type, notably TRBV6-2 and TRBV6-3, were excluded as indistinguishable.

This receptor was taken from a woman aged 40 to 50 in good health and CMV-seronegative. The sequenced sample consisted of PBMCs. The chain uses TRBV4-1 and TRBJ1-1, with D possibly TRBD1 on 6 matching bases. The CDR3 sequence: CASSQEPQPGTLNTEAFF. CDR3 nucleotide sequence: TGCGCCAGCAGCCAAGAACCTCAACCCGGGACACTGAACACTGAAGCTTTCTTT.